These T cell receptor beta chains were read from a single sample in a study of blood T cell repertoires in COVID-19. Repertoires were generated with immunoSEQ multiplex PCR, while TCRdb's copy carries only in-frame clones and drops some. The data contain 25,000 to 35,000 clones, 70% to 85% of them singletons. The sequenced material came from peripheral blood. The source of these receptors is a woman older than 75 with acute or convalescent COVID-19. The CDR3 runs from the conserved cysteine through the conserved F or W. Fields, in order: D gene, clone size, V gene, J gene, CDR3 DNA, CDR3 protein. D genes are given only for firm matches. Clone size is given for some rows only: seen once, a few or many times, or a class if the clone is expanded.

TRBD1	-	TRBV27	TRBJ2-3	TGTGCCAGCAGTTTATTGGGGGACAGGCCTATCAGCACAGATACGCAGTATTTT	CASSLLGDRPISTDTQYF
TRBD2	few	TRBV13	TRBJ2-1	TGTGCCAGCAGCCCGACGGGGGCGGGGGGTTCTGAGCAGTTCTTC	CASSPTGAGGSEQFF
-	-	TRBV9	TRBJ2-2	TGTGCCAGCAGCCGTCTAGGCCCTTCGGCCGGGGAGCTGTTTTTT	CASSRLGPSAGELFF
-	-	TRBV19	TRBJ1-1	TGTGCCAGTAGTATCGCCGGGATGGGGAACACTGAAGCTTTCTTT	CASSIAGMGNTEAFF
TRBD1	-	TRBV3-1/TRBV3-2	TRBJ2-7	TGTGCCAGCAGCCATACCGGGACAGGGAGGTACGAGCAGTACTTC	CASSHTGTGRYEQYF
-	few	TRBV13	TRBJ2-3	TGTGCCAGCAGCTTAGGTTCTACGACAGATACGCAGTATTTT	CASSLGSTTDTQYF
-	-	TRBV7-9	TRBJ2-2	TGTGCCAGCAGCTTAGTCTCTGCAGGGCCCACCGGGGAGCTGTTTTTT	CASSLVSAGPTGELFF
TRBD1	-	TRBV19	TRBJ2-5	TGTGCCAGTGATACAGGGGGCTCACAAAAGACCCAGTACTTC	CASDTGGSQKTQYF
-	-	TRBV19	TRBJ1-6	TGTGCCAGTAAACTAGCCGGTACGAGGCAGCATTCACCCCTCCACTTT	CASKLAGTRQHSPLHF
TRBD1	-	TRBV6-5	TRBJ1-4	TGTGCCAGCAGGCCCGGGACAGCCAATGAAAAACTGTTTTTT	CASRPGTANEKLFF
TRBD2	-	TRBV6-5	TRBJ2-3	TGTGCCAGCGGAGCGACTAGCGGGGGCACAGATACGCAGTATTTT	CASGATSGGTDTQYF
-	-	TRBV9	TRBJ1-1	TGTGCCAGCAGCGTAAGACAGAAGAACACTGAAGCTTTCTTT	CASSVRQKNTEAFF
-	-	TRBV5-6	TRBJ1-6	TGTGCCAGCAGCTTCAGGGCAGGAAATTCACCCCTCCACTTT	CASSFRAGNSPLHF
-	-	TRBV7-3	TRBJ1-1	TGTGCCAGCAGCTTACTGGCCGCCACTGAAGCTTTCTTT	CASSLLAATEAFF
TRBD1	-	TRBV6-5	TRBJ2-7	TGTGCCAGCAGGACACAGGGGGCAAACTACGAGCAGTACTTC	CASRTQGANYEQYF
TRBD1	-	TRBV18	TRBJ1-6	TGTGCCAGCTCACCCTTCCCCGGGACAGGGAATTCACCCCTCCACTTT	CASSPFPGTGNSPLHF
-	-	TRBV28	TRBJ1-2	TGTGCCAGCAGACAGGGCCGGGGCTACACCTTC	CASRQGRGYTF
TRBD2	-	TRBV28	TRBJ2-1	TGTGCCAGCAGCCGGGGACTAGCGGGGGGGCTCAATGAGCAGTTCTTC	CASSRGLAGGLNEQFF
-	-	TRBV19	TRBJ2-2	TGTGCCAGTAGTATTCCAGGGGGGACCGGGGAGCTGTTTTTT	CASSIPGGTGELFF
-	few	TRBV6-5	TRBJ1-1	TGTGCCAGCAGACAACTAGATATGGTTGACACTGAAGCTTTCTTT	CASRQLDMVDTEAFF
TRBD1	medium-sized	TRBV15	TRBJ2-3	TGTGCCACCAGCTCGGGACAGGGGCAGGCAGATACGCAGTATTTT	CATSSGQGQADTQYF
-	-	TRBV7-8	TRBJ1-4	TGTGCCAGCAGACCCCTGGGGGGGTCTAATGAAAAACTGTTTTTT	CASRPLGGSNEKLFF
TRBD1	-	TRBV4-3	TRBJ1-4	TGCGCCAGCAGCCATGAACCGGGACAGGGTGAAAAACTGTTTTTT	CASSHEPGQGEKLFF
-	-	TRBV6-5	TRBJ1-3	TGTGCCAGCAACTCTGGGAGCTCTGGAAACACCATATATTTT	CASNSGSSGNTIYF
-	-	TRBV27	TRBJ1-2	TGTGCCAGCAGTTTTACCACAGCTAACTATGGCTACACCTTC	CASSFTTANYGYTF
-	-	TRBV15	TRBJ1-3	TGTGCCACCAGCAGAGGCAAATTAAAGGGACAAACCTCTGGAAACACCATATATTTT	CATSRGKLKGQTSGNTIYF
TRBD2	-	TRBV5-1	TRBJ2-5	TGCGCCAGCAGCGGCGGACGGGGGGGCCTCGAGACCCAGTACTTC	CASSGGRGGLETQYF
TRBD1	once	TRBV30	TRBJ1-6	TGTGCCTGGAGCACGGGACAGCGTAATTCACCCCTCCACTTT	CAWSTGQRNSPLHF
TRBD2	-	TRBV25-1	TRBJ2-5	TGTGCCAGCAGGGACCCGGGGGGGGACACCCAGTACTTC	CASRDPGGDTQYF
TRBD2	-	TRBV7-6	TRBJ2-1	TGTGCCAGCAGCTCGGGACTAGCGGGAGATGAGCAGTTCTTC	CASSSGLAGDEQFF
TRBD1	few	TRBV18	TRBJ1-3	TGTGCCAGCTCACGCCCGACAGGGCTCTCTGGAAACACCATATATTTT	CASSRPTGLSGNTIYF
-	-	TRBV12-5	TRBJ2-5	TGTGCTAGTGGTTTGGTTAACGGACAGGGAGGGCACAATAGAGAGACCCAGTACTTC	CASGLVNGQGGHNRETQYF
-	-	TRBV6-1	TRBJ1-1	TGTGCCAGCAGTGAACTGGGTCGGAGGGCTTTCTTT	CASSELGRRAFF
-	medium-sized	TRBV19	TRBJ2-1	TGTGCCAGTAGACGCGGTACGGGAGAATCCTACAATGAGCAGTTCTTC	CASRRGTGESYNEQFF
TRBD1	-	TRBV13	TRBJ1-5	TGTGCCAGCAGCTTTCCGGACAGGCGAAGCAATCAGCCCCAGCATTTT	CASSFPDRRSNQPQHF
TRBD2	-	TRBV6-5	TRBJ2-1	TGTGCCAGCAGTTACTCGGGTAGCGGGGGGAGTGGGAAGCAGTTCTTC	CASSYSGSGGSGKQFF
TRBD1	-	TRBV7-3	TRBJ2-1	TGTGCCAGCAGCTCTCAAGGGGGACAGGGGGCGCGAATGAATGAGCAGTTCTTC	CASSSQGGQGARMNEQFF
TRBD1	few	TRBV19	TRBJ2-7	TGTGCCAGTAGTCCAGGGACAGGGGGCGCGGTAGACGAGCAGTACTTC	CASSPGTGGAVDEQYF
TRBD1	few	TRBV28	TRBJ1-2	TGTGCCAGCAGGCGAGACAGGGCCGCTAACTATGGCTACACCTTC	CASRRDRAANYGYTF
-	-	TRBV5-6	TRBJ1-5	TGTGCCAGCAGCTTGAGGCAGACTTACAATCAGCCCCAGCATTTT	CASSLRQTYNQPQHF
TRBD1	-	TRBV6-6	TRBJ1-4	TGTGCCAGCATTCAGGGGGCACCCAACACTGAAAAACTGTTTTTT	CASIQGAPNTEKLFF
TRBD2	-	TRBV28	TRBJ2-1	TGTGCCAGCATTCTTTCGGGGGGTCCAACTCGGGAGCAGTTCTTC	CASILSGGPTREQFF
-	-	TRBV5-5	TRBJ2-5	TGTGCCAGCAGCTTGGGAAGAGCTATTGAGACCCAGTACTTC	CASSLGRAIETQYF
TRBD1	few	TRBV28	TRBJ2-7	TGTGCCAGCAGTCCGCACGGACAGGGCTACGAGCAGTACTTC	CASSPHGQGYEQYF
-	-	TRBV2	TRBJ1-6	TGTGCCAGCAGTGAAGGAGTGACGGTGAGGTGGTCACCCCTCCACTTT	CASSEGVTVRWSPLHF
TRBD1	-	TRBV6-7	TRBJ1-4	TGTGCCAGCAGTTACGAGGGAGACAGGGCATCGGAAAAACTGTTTTTT	CASSYEGDRASEKLFF
TRBD2	once	TRBV10-3	TRBJ2-3	TGTGCCACCCCGTCGTCTAGCGGGAGTGCAGATACGCAGTATTTT	CATPSSSGSADTQYF
-	-	TRBV19	TRBJ1-5	TGTGCCAGTAGCCGCTACAAGGGAGAGGGACAGCCCCAGCATTTT	CASSRYKGEGQPQHF
-	few	TRBV5-1	TRBJ2-2	TGCGCCAGCAGCTTGGGCCCCAGGGTGAACACCGGGGAGCTGTTTTTT	CASSLGPRVNTGELFF
-	-	TRBV7-9	TRBJ2-7	TGTGCCAGCAGCGGGCCTTACTCCTACGAGCAGTACTTC	CASSGPYSYEQYF
-	-	TRBV7-9	TRBJ1-2	TGTGCCAGCAGCTTAGAGGGAGAAGTTGGCTACACCTTC	CASSLEGEVGYTF
TRBD1	-	TRBV7-2	TRBJ2-7	TGTGCCAGCAGCGGTGCCGGGACAGTGACGTACGAGCAGTACTTC	CASSGAGTVTYEQYF